This TCR beta chain was captured in a study of radiation and T cells in renal cell carcinoma. Study findings and constraints: No pretreatment tumor biopsies were available for baseline clonotypes.

The time point here: blood 4 weeks post-SBRT, at nephrectomy. As to treatment: 15 Gy SBRT to primary tumor, nephrectomy 4 weeks later. This CDR3 is 17 amino acids long. Comments on this clone: The antigen remains undetermined.

Using immunoSEQ multiplex PCR, the repertoire was profiled, and TCRdb retains in-frame clones only, with some absent. The table records roughly 61,000 clones, around 80% of them present only once. The gene calls are TRBV21-1 and TRBJ2-3; the table's D call, TRBD1, was not checked against the DNA. TRBV21-1 is a pseudogene. This TCR was recovered from a man aged 60-69 years with renal cell carcinoma. The sequenced sample was blood, obtained from a patient whose treatment included radiotherapy and nephrectomy. CDR3 bases: TGTGCCAGCAGCAAAGGGGGAACAGGGGTCGGGACAGATACGCAGTATTTT. Amino acids: CASSKGGTGVGTDTQYF.